This T cell receptor (beta chain) emerged from a study of monozygotic twins with inflammatory bowel disease. Study-level findings and limits: Relative to healthy twins, IBD patients had fewer clonotypes in common with others, a gap that was especially apparent with disease activity. T cell subtypes that differed could not be told apart.

There were around 3,500 ng of total RNA used for each TCR library. Template switching appended UMIs that held a 6-nucleotide sample barcode. TCRdb derives one entry per CDR3 protein from the 5' RACE reads, leaving out DNA. This repertoire includes about 380,000 distinct CDR3 sequences. From germline, CDR1 is SGHAT and CDR2 FQNNGV. This CDR3 is 14 amino acids long. A remark on this clonotype: Its antigen is as yet unknown.

The V gene is TRBV11-2, the J gene TRBJ2-7; without DNA, the TCRdb call of TRBD1 cannot be checked. Input material: blood. This receptor was obtained from a human donor with ulcerative colitis or Crohn's disease, or a healthy co-twin of an affected twin (not recorded which). The CDR3 sequence: CASSETGFSYEQYF.